The 27 T cell receptor beta chains below come from one sample, sequenced in a study of OX40 agonist ivuxolimab in advanced cancers. Profiled with immunoSEQ multiplex PCR; TCRdb holds only in-frame clones, not every one. The data contain more than 25,000 clones, 75% to 90% of them singletons. Specimen: CD4+ or CD8+ T cells sorted from blood, collected in a trial of the OX40 agonist ivuxolimab. The receptor set was obtained from an adult with an advanced solid tumor such as melanoma, head and neck, liver or kidney cancer.

On this clone: Mismatch with germline at one junction end may stem from a read error. Additional DNA sequences in this sample encode the identical CDR3. The chain employs TRBV9 and TRBJ2-1; the D is unclear. The CDR3 sequence is 15 residues long. Germline V gives CDR1 SGDLS, CDR2 YYNGEE. The CDR3 region is CASSPTPSSYNEQFF. The CDR3 DNA reads as TGTGCCAGCAGTCCTACACCGAGCTCCTACAATGAGCAATTCTTC.

The V gene is TRBV5-4, the J gene TRBJ2-7, with D possibly matching TRBD2 (5 bases). The germline V gene encodes CDR1 SGHNT and CDR2 YYREEE (reference sequence). Trimming took off 4 bases at V and 1 base at J, with 12 bases between the two ends. The CDR3 extends over 14 amino acids. Here the CDR3 DNA reads TGTGCCAGCAGCGGGGAGACCAGTTCCTACGAGCAGTACTTC. Protein sequence: CASSGETSSYEQYF. The full variable domain, rest sourced from reference TRBV5-4 and TRBJ2-7, is ETGVTQSPTHLIKTRGQQVTLRCSSQSGHNTVSWYQQALGQGPQFIFQYYREEENGRGNFPPRFSGLQFPNYSSELNVNALELDDSALYLCASSGETSSYEQYFGPGTRLTVT.

Only one count was recorded for this clone. The chain joins TRBV6-5 to TRBJ2-2; TRBD1 might be the D (6 bases). V lost 6 bases and J lost 4, with 15 bases in between. From germline, CDR1 is MNHEY and CDR2 SVGAGI. This CDR3 region has 15 residues. The CDR3: CASSPFRDTTGELFF. The CDR3 nucleotides are TGTGCCAGCAGCCCTTTCCGGGACACCACCGGGGAGCTGTTTTTT.

The chain carries TRBV9 and TRBJ2-1; possible D gene TRBD1, 5 bases. Germline V gene lookup returns CDR1 SGDLS and CDR2 YYNGEE. The CDR3 covers 17 residues. V gave up 0 bases and J gave up 2 bases, with 15 bases separating them. In DNA form, the CDR3 reads TGTGCCAGCAGCGTAGCTAGGGGTTGGGAAACCTACAATGAGCAGTTCTTC. Translated, it gives CASSVARGWETYNEQFF.

Notes on this clone: No conserved phenylalanine or tryptophan is present at the end of the CDR3, so a read error is the likely explanation. The J gene is TRBJ1-5, the V gene TRBV5-8; D is undetermined. The length of the CDR3 is 14 residues. V was cut by 2 bases and J by 5 bases, with 11 bases left in between. Germline lookup yields CDR1 SGHTS and CDR2 YDEGEE. CDR3 region: CASSFRHMDQPQHL. The CDR3 DNA follows: TGTGCCAGCAGCTTCAGACACATGGATCAGCCCCAGCATCTT.

The J gene is TRBJ2-2, the V gene TRBV18; D not certain. The germline V gene encodes CDR1 KGHSH and CDR2 LQKENI. The CDR3 has 12 amino acids. Trimming cost V 6 bases and J 3 bases, with 5 bases left between them. This CDR3 is CASSPYTGELFF. The CDR3 DNA sequence: TGTGCCAGCTCCCCTTACACCGGGGAGCTGTTTTTT.

This chain joins TRBV5-4 and TRBJ2-7; D might be TRBD2 (7 bases). This CDR3 has 16 residues. V lost 6 bases to trimming and J lost 4 bases, with 23 bases between them. Germline CDR1 reads SGHNT; CDR2 reads YYREEE (reference sequence). Written as DNA, the CDR3 is TGTGCCAGCACCCACATGCTCGGGGGAGGGGGATACGAGCAGTACTTC. This encodes CASTHMLGGGGYEQYF. Complete variable domain (other parts from reference TRBV5-4 and TRBJ2-7): ETGVTQSPTHLIKTRGQQVTLRCSSQSGHNTVSWYQQALGQGPQFIFQYYREEENGRGNFPPRFSGLQFPNYSSELNVNALELDDSALYLCASTHMLGGGGYEQYFGPGTRLTVT.

This chain uses TRBV7-9 with TRBJ2-7; the match to TRBD2 covers 7 bases. Germline CDR1 and CDR2: SEHNR and FQNEAQ (reference sequence). The CDR3 has 16 residues. V was clipped by 3 bases and J by 2 bases; unmatched bases: 10. CDR3 bases: TGTGCCAGCAGCTTTAATATGGCGGGGGAGACCTACGAGCAGTACTTC. This translates into CASSFNMAGETYEQYF.

V gene TRBV13 combines with J gene TRBJ2-5; TRBD1 aligns across 8 bases. Germline CDR1 PRHDT, CDR2 FYEKMQ (reference sequence). The CDR3 is made up of 16 amino acids. The junction had 6 bases not matched to a gene; V was cut back by 2 bases and J by 1 base. CDR3 in DNA: TGTGCCAGCAGCTTAAGGGACAGGCCCTTCCAAGAGACCCAGTACTTC. Protein sequence: CASSLRDRPFQETQYF.

The chain couples TRBV11-1 to TRBJ1-4; a weak D match, TRBD1 (5 bases). This CDR3 comprises 12 residues. Germline V gives CDR1 SGHAT, CDR2 FQDESV (reference sequence). V lost 7 bases to trimming and J lost 8 bases, with 11 bases between them. DNA of the CDR3: TGTGCCAGCACCGCGGGGGGAGAAAAACTGTTTTTT. This sequence encodes CASTAGGEKLFF.

This chain uses TRBV6-1 with TRBJ2-5, with 11 bases matching TRBD1. The end of the DNA is better explained by TRBJ2-7, so the J call may be wrong. CDR3 length: 15 amino acids. The germline gives CDR1 MNHNS, CDR2 SASEGT. The CDR3 DNA is TGTGCCAGCAGGGAGGGACAGGGGGTCTCCTACGAGCAGTACTTC. Translating it yields CASREGQGVSYEQYF.

The chain couples TRBV6-1 to TRBJ1-6, with D hard to call. From germline, CDR1 is MNHNS and CDR2 SASEGT. Trimming cost V 3 bases and J 0 bases, with 12 bases left between them. The CDR3 is 17 amino acids. The CDR3 sequence is CASSDLRSSSYNSPLHF. CDR3 sequence (DNA): TGTGCCAGCAGTGATCTCAGATCGAGCTCCTATAATTCACCCCTCCACTTT.

The chain recombines TRBV4-2 with TRBJ2-1; possible D gene TRBD2, 5 bases. Germline-derived CDR1 and CDR2 are LGHNA and YNFKEQ. V was trimmed by 1 base and J by 0 bases, leaving 19 bases between them. The CDR3 length is 19 residues. CDR3 coding DNA: TGTGCCAGCAGCCAAGGGTTAGCCTGGGTTGGGAGCTCCTACAATGAGCAGTTCTTC. Protein sequence: CASSQGLAWVGSSYNEQFF.

The chain employs TRBV30 and TRBJ2-3; D gene ambiguous. CDR3 length equals 12 residues. CDR1 is GTSNPN and CDR2 is SVGIG in the germline V gene (reference sequence). The V end lost 0 bases, the J end lost 3 bases, and 4 bases lay between the germline ends. CDR3 nucleotide sequence: TGTGCCTGGAGTGTAAGAACAGATACGCAGTATTTT. It specifies CAWSVRTDTQYF.

The sample holds one count of this clone. V and J are TRBV7-3 and TRBJ2-5; D not resolved. Germline V lookup: CDR1 SGHTA, CDR2 FQGTGA. Trimming stripped 5 bases from V and 4 bases from J, with 11 bases between. The CDR3 has 13 residues. The CDR3, as DNA: TGTGCCAGCAGCGCCTTGCCGGGAGAGACCCAGTACTTC. This encodes CASSALPGETQYF.

This chain uses TRBV6-1 with TRBJ2-2; D perhaps matches TRBD1 (5 bases). V lost 10 bases and J lost 2, with 14 bases in between. Germline V gene data show CDR1 as MNHNS and CDR2 as SASEGT. There are 14 residues in the CDR3. CDR3 coding DNA: TGTGCCACAGCGTGGGGCACCAACACCGGGGAGCTGTTTTTT. Its protein is CATAWGTNTGELFF.

V and J are TRBV7-8 and TRBJ2-7; 7 nucleotides agree with TRBD1. The CDR3 is 15 amino acids. Unmatched junction bases numbered 10, after V lost 5 bases and J lost 3 bases. CDR1 SGHVS and CDR2 FQNEAQ come from the germline V gene. CDR3 bases: TGTGCCAGCAGCCACCCTCGACAGGGCCTCTACGAGCAGTACTTC. Its protein product is CASSHPRQGLYEQYF.

This clone turned up a few times. The V gene is TRBV9, the J gene TRBJ2-2; 9 positions match TRBD1. Germline trimming cut 5 bases from V and 6 bases from J; bases unmatched to any gene: 11. The CDR3 has 16 amino acids. The germline gives CDR1 SGDLS, CDR2 YYNGEE. The CDR3 protein is CASSFSGTGFPGELFF. CDR3 nucleotide sequence: TGTGCCAGCAGTTTCTCCGGGACAGGGTTCCCCGGGGAGCTGTTTTTT.

This sequence joins TRBV5-1 and TRBJ1-6, with D hard to call. The length of the CDR3 is 12 residues. Germline V gene lookup returns CDR1 SGHRS and CDR2 YFSETQ. V was cut by 0 bases and J by 7 bases, with 2 bases left in between. CDR3 protein: CASSLENSPLHF. CDR3 nucleotide sequence: TGCGCCAGCAGCTTGGAAAATTCACCCCTCCACTTT.

The rearrangement links TRBV18 to TRBJ1-4; D uncertain. The germline V gene has CDR1 KGHSH and CDR2 LQKENI. The V end lost 1 base, the J end lost 7 bases, and 13 bases lay between the germline ends. CDR3 length: 15 amino acids. Here the CDR3 DNA reads TGTGCCAGCTCACCACAGGATCCATTCCTTGAAAAACTGTTTTTT. Amino acids: CASSPQDPFLEKLFF. Complete variable domain (other parts from reference TRBV18 and TRBJ1-4): NAGVMQNPRHLVRRRGQEARLRCSPMKGHSHVYWYRQLPEEGLKFMVYLQKENIIDESGMPKERFSAEFPKEGPSILRIQQVVRGDSAAYFCASSPQDPFLEKLFFGSGTQLSVL.

The rearrangement joins TRBV4-1 to TRBJ1-5, with TRBD1 as a possible D gene (6 bases). This CDR3 region has 16 residues. Germline assignment: CDR1 MGHRA and CDR2 YSYEKL. Trimming cost V 1 base and J 6 bases, with 16 bases left between them. CDR3 region: CASSQGAGGWGQPQHF. The CDR3 coding sequence is TGCGCCAGCAGCCAAGGCGCGGGGGGCTGGGGTCAGCCCCAGCATTTT.

The chain is built from TRBV11-3 and TRBJ2-2; D is perhaps TRBD1 (6 bases). In germline, CDR1 is SGHNT, CDR2 YENEEA. The CDR3 loop spans 12 amino acids. The V end lost 6 bases, the J end lost 6 bases, and 8 bases lay between the germline ends. CDR3 nucleotide sequence: TGTGCCAGCAGGCAGGGGTCCGGGGAGCTGTTTTTT. Its protein product is CASRQGSGELFF. The variable domain in full, with the rest retrieved from reference TRBV11-3 and TRBJ2-2, is EAGVVQSPRYKIIEKKQPVAFWCNPISGHNTLYWYLQNLGQGPELLIRYENEEAVDDSQLPKDRFSAERLKGVDSTLKIQPAELGDSAVYLCASRQGSGELFFGEGSRLTVL.

This sequence joins TRBV5-1 and TRBJ1-2, with TRBD1 matching 8 bases. Per the germline V gene, CDR1 is SGHRS and CDR2 is YFSETQ. The CDR3 runs to 15 residues. Trimming cost V 3 bases and J 2 bases; bases outside gene matches: 6. CDR3 protein: CASSWGTGTNYGYTF. CDR3 bases: TGCGCCAGCAGCTGGGGGACAGGTACAAACTATGGCTACACCTTC.

The V and J genes are TRBV28 and TRBJ2-2; 10 positions agree with TRBD1. The CDR3 is made up of 17 amino acids. Germline CDR1 MDHEN, CDR2 SYDVKM. Unmatched junction bases numbered 10, after V lost 6 bases and J lost 3 bases. This CDR3 reads CASRPPLGTGDTGELFF. CDR3 sequence (DNA): TGTGCCAGCAGGCCTCCCTTAGGGACAGGGGACACCGGGGAGCTGTTTTTT.

This clone was observed a single time. The CDR3 protein is CASSYSNHNQPQHF. The DNA of the CDR3 is TGTGCCAGCAGTTACTCGAACCACAATCAGCCCCAGCATTTT. The V and J genes are TRBV6-5 and TRBJ1-5; the D is unclear. The V and J ends lost 0 bases and 3 bases respectively, with 6 bases between them. This CDR3 is built from 14 residues. Germline loops: CDR1 MNHEY, CDR2 SVGAGI.

The chain couples TRBV9 to TRBJ2-7; tentatively, D is TRBD2 (5 bases). Germline V gene sequence: CDR1 SGDLS, CDR2 YYNGEE. There are 17 residues in the CDR3. With 2 bases removed from V and 5 bases from J, the gap between germline ends came to 23 bases. The CDR3: CASSVPADGPASHEQYF. The CDR3 DNA is TGTGCCAGCAGCGTGCCAGCTGATGGCCCGGCTAGCCACGAGCAGTACTTC.

DNA of the CDR3: TGTGCCTGGAGTAGAAGGGGCTACGAGCAGTACTTC. Protein: CAWSRRGYEQYF. J is TRBJ2-7 and V is TRBV30; a weak D match, TRBD1 (5 bases). The germline V gene encodes CDR1 GTSNPN and CDR2 SVGIG (reference sequence). This CDR3 region has 12 residues. Trimming pared 2 bases from V and 3 bases from J, leaving 8 bases between.